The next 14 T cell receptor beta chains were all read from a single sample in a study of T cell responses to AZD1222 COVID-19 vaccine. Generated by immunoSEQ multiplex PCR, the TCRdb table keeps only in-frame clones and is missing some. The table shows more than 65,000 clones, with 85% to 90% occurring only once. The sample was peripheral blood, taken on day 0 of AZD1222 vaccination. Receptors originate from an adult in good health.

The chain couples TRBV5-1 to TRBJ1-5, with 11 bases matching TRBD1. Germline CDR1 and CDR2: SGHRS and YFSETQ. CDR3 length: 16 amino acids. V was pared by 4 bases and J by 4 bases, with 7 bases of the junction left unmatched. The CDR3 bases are TGCGCCAGCAGCCCCGGGACAGGGGGAAGGAATCAGCCCCAGCATTTT. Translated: CASSPGTGGRNQPQHF.

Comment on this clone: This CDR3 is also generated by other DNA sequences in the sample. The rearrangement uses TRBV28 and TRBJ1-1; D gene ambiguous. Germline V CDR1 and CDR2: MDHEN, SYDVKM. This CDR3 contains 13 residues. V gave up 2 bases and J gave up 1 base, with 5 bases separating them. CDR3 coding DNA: TGTGCCAGCAGTTTACCAGGGAACACTGAAGCTTTCTTT. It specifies CASSLPGNTEAFF.

CDR3 loop: CASSLDAGKTADQPQHF. Written as DNA, the CDR3 is TGTGCCAGCAGCTTAGATGCAGGTAAGACAGCAGATCAGCCCCAGCATTTT. This chain joins TRBV7-2 and TRBJ1-5; possible D gene TRBD1, 5 bases. V dropped 1 base and J dropped 5 bases, with 18 bases sitting between them. CDR3 size: 17 residues. The germline CDR1 and CDR2 sequences are SGHTA and FQGNSA.

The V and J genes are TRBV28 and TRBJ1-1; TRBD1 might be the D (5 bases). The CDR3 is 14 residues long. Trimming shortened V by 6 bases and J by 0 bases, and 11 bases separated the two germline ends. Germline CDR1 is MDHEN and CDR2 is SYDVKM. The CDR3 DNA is TGTGCCAGCAGCTCGGGGGGTGTGAACACTGAAGCTTTCTTT. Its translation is CASSSGGVNTEAFF. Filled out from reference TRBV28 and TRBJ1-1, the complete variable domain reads DVKVTQSSRYLVKRTGEKVFLECVQDMDHENMFWYRQDPGLGLRLIYFSYDVKMKEKGDIPEGYSVSREKKERFSLILESASTNQTSMYLCASSSGGVNTEAFFGQGTRLTVV.

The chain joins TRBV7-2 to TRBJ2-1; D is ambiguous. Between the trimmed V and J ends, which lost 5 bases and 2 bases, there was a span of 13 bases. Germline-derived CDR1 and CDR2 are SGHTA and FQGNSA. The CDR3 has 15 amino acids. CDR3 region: CASSPLLRPYNEQFF. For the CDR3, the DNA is TGTGCCAGCAGCCCCCTGCTTCGCCCCTACAATGAGCAGTTCTTC.

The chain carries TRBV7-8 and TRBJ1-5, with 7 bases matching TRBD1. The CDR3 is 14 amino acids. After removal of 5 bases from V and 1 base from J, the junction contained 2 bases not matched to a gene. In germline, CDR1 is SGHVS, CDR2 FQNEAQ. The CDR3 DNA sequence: TGTGCCAGCAGCCAGGGACAGAGCAATCAGCCCCAGCATTTT. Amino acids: CASSQGQSNQPQHF.

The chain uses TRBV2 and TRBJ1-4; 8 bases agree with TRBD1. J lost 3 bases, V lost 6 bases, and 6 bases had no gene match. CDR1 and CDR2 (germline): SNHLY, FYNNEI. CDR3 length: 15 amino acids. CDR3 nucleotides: TGTGCCAGCAGGGTTCCGGGACAGGCTAATGAAAAACTGTTTTTT. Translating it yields CASRVPGQANEKLFF. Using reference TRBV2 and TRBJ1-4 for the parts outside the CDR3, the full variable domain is EPEVTQTPSHQVTQMGQEVILRCVPISNHLYFYWYRQILGQKVEFLVSFYNNEISEKSEIFDDQFSVERPDGSNFTLKIRSTKLEDSAMYFCASRVPGQANEKLFFGSGTQLSVL.

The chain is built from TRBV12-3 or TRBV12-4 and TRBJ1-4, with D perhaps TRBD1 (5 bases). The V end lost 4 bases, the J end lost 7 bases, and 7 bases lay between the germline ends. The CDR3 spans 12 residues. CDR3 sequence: CASSSTAEKLFF. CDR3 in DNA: TGTGCCAGCAGTTCGACAGCTGAAAAACTGTTTTTT.

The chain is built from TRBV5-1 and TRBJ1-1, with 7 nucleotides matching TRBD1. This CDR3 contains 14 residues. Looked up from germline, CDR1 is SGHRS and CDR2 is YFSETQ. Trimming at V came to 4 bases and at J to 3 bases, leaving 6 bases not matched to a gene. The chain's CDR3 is CASSVTGVDTEAFF. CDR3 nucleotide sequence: TGCGCCAGCAGCGTAACAGGGGTTGACACTGAAGCTTTCTTT.

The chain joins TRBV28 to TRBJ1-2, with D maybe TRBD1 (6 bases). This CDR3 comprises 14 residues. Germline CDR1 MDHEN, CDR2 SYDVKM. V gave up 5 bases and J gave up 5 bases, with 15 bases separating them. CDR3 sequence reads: CASSPARTVYGYTF. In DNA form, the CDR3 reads TGTGCCAGCAGTCCAGCCCGGACAGTTTATGGCTACACCTTC.

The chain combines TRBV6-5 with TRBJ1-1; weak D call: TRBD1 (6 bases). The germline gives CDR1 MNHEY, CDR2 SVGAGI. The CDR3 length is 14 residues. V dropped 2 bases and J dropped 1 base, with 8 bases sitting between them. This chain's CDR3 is CASSYADRNTEAFF. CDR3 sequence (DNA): TGTGCCAGCAGTTACGCGGACAGGAACACTGAAGCTTTCTTT.

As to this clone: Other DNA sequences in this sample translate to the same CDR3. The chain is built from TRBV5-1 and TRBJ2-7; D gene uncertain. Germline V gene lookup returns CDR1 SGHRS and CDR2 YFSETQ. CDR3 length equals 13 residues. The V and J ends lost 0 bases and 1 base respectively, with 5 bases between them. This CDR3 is CASSLAGSYEQYF. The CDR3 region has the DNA TGCGCCAGCAGCTTGGCAGGTTCCTACGAGCAGTACTTC.

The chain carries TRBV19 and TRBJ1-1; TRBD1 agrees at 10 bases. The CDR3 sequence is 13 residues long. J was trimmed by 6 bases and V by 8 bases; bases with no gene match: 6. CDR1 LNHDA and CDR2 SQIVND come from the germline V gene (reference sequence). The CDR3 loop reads CASGGQGYPEAFF. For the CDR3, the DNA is TGTGCCAGTGGGGGACAGGGGTATCCTGAAGCTTTCTTT. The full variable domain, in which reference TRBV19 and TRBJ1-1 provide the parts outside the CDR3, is DGGITQSPKYLFRKEGQNVTLSCEQNLNHDAMYWYRQDPGQGLRLIYYSQIVNDFQKGDIAEGYSVSREKKESFPLTVTSAQKNPTAFYLCASGGQGYPEAFFGQGTRLTVV.

The chain's CDR3 is CASSSSAGGPYEQYF. In nucleotides, the CDR3 is TGTGCCAGCAGCTCGAGCGCCGGAGGTCCCTACGAGCAGTACTTC. J is TRBJ2-7 and V is TRBV7-8; tentative D call: TRBD2 (5 bases). CDR1 is SGHVS and CDR2 is FQNEAQ in the germline V gene. This CDR3 spans 15 amino acids. V was shortened by 4 bases and J by 2 bases, with 15 bases between the two germline ends.